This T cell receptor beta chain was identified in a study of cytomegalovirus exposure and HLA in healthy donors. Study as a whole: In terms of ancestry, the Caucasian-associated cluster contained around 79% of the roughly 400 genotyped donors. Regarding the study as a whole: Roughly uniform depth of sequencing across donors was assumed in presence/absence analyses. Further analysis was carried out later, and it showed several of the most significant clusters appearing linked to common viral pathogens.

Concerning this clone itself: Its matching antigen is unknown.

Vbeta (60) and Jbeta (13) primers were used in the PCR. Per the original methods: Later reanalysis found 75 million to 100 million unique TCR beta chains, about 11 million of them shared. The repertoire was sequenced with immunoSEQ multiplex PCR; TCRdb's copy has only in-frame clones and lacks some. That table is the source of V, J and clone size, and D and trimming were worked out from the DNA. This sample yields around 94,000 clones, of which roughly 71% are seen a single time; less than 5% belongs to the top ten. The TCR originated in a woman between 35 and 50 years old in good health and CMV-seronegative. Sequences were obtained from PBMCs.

CDR3 nucleotide sequence: TGTGCCAGCAGTAGGAGCTCCTATAATTCACCCCTCCACTTT. It is translated as CASSRSSYNSPLHF. The gene calls are TRBV6-5 and TRBJ1-6; D not certain. Germline V gene lookup returns CDR1 MNHEY and CDR2 SVGAGI. The CDR3 covers 14 residues. Trimming removed 5 bases at V and 0 bases at J, with 5 bases between.